The rows below give T cell receptor beta chains drawn from one sample of a study of T cell repertoires in cytomegalovirus infection. TCRdb reprocessed the reads via MiXCR and lists one record per CDR3 protein. The table records about 180,000 distinct CDR3 sequences, roughly 15% of them present only once. The sequenced sample consisted of CD8+ T cells from PBMCs. The source is a human donor in good health (CMV status not recorded). Some clones in this sample may be carry-over from other donors' samples. The CDR3 runs from the conserved cysteine through the conserved F or W. A D gene is named only where the DNA matches it firmly. Not all rows give a size; the values are once, few, many and, for expanded clones, a class.

v_gene: TRBV4-1; d_gene: -; abundance: -; j_gene: TRBJ1-1; CDR3aa: CASSQDGGTEAFF; CDR3nt: TGCGCCAGCAGCCAAGACGGGGGTACTGAAGCTTTCTTT
v_gene: TRBV6-4; d_gene: TRBD2; abundance: few; j_gene: TRBJ2-5; CDR3aa: CASSPGLALQETQYF; CDR3nt: TGTGCCAGCAGTCCCGGACTAGCGCTACAAGAGACCCAGTACTTC
v_gene: TRBV2; d_gene: -; abundance: -; j_gene: TRBJ2-5; CDR3aa: CASRHREETQYF; CDR3nt: TGTGCCAGCAGGCACAGGGAAGAGACCCAGTACTTC
v_gene: TRBV5-1; d_gene: -; abundance: -; j_gene: TRBJ2-7; CDR3aa: CASSLVRDLVYEQYF; CDR3nt: TGCGCCAGCAGCTTGGTAAGGGATCTTGTCTACGAGCAGTACTTC
v_gene: TRBV25-1; d_gene: -; abundance: few; j_gene: TRBJ1-1; CDR3aa: CASREQGLTEAFF; CDR3nt: TGTGCCAGCAGAGAACAGGGACTCACTGAAGCTTTCTTT
v_gene: TRBV7-6; d_gene: -; abundance: few; j_gene: TRBJ2-1; CDR3aa: CASSLSQGGRHEQFF; CDR3nt: TGTGCCAGCAGCTTATCACAGGGTGGAAGACATGAGCAGTTCTTC
v_gene: TRBV6-2/TRBV6-3; d_gene: TRBD2; abundance: -; j_gene: TRBJ2-2; CDR3aa: CASSYLLSSGGDTGELFF; CDR3nt: TGTGCCAGCAGTTACCTCCTGTCTAGCGGGGGGGACACCGGGGAGCTGTTTTTT
v_gene: TRBV7-8; d_gene: TRBD1; abundance: few; j_gene: TRBJ2-7; CDR3aa: CASSLNRDRGSYEQYF; CDR3nt: TGTGCCAGCAGCTTAAATAGGGACAGGGGCTCCTACGAGCAGTACTTC
v_gene: TRBV7-6; d_gene: -; abundance: -; j_gene: TRBJ2-1; CDR3aa: CASSLEGGVSCNEQFF; CDR3nt: TGTGCCAGCAGCTTAGAGGGGGGCGTTTCCTGCAATGAGCAGTTCTTC
v_gene: TRBV29-1; d_gene: -; abundance: few; j_gene: TRBJ1-2; CDR3aa: CSVEDRVGYTF; CDR3nt: TGCAGCGTTGAAGACAGGGTTGGCTACACCTTC
v_gene: TRBV28; d_gene: TRBD1; abundance: -; j_gene: TRBJ2-7; CDR3aa: CASSIRTGPYEQYF; CDR3nt: TGTGCCAGCAGTATACGGACAGGGCCCTACGAGCAGTACTTC
v_gene: TRBV7-9; d_gene: -; abundance: -; j_gene: TRBJ2-6; CDR3aa: CASSRTVGSGANVLTF; CDR3nt: TGTGCCAGCAGCCGTACAGTGGGCTCTGGGGCCAACGTCCTGACTTTC